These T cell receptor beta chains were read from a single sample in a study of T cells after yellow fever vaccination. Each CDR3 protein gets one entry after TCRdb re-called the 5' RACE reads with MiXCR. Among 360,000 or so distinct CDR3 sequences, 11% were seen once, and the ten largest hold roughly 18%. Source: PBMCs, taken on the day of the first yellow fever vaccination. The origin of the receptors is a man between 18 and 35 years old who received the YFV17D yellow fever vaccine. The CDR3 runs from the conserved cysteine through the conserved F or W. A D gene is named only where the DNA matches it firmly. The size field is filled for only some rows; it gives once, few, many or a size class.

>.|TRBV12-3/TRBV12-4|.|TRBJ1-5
TGTGCCAGCGCCGATATGGATGGGAATCAGCCCCAGCATTTT
CASADMDGNQPQHF
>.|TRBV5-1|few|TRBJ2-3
TGCGCCAGCAGCTTGGCCCCTTGGGAGGATACGCAGTATTTT
CASSLAPWEDTQYF
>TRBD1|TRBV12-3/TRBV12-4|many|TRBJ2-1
TGTGCCAGCACCCAGACAGGGGTGAATGAGCAGTTCTTC
CASTQTGVNEQFF
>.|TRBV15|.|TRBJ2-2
TGTGCCACCAGCAGAGATCGGTCCTACACCGGGGAGCTGTTTTTT
CATSRDRSYTGELFF
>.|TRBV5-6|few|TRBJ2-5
TGTGCCAGCAGCTTATTCGACAACCAAGAGACCCAGTACTTC
CASSLFDNQETQYF
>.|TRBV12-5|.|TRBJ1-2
TGTGCTAGTGGTTCGGGCGAGGGGCTCTATGGCTACACCTTC
CASGSGEGLYGYTF
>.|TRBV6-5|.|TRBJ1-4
TGTGCCAGCAGTTACTCCACGAATCCCGTCGGGGTCGTTAATGAAAAACTGTTTTTT
CASSYSTNPVGVVNEKLFF
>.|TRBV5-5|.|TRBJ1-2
TGTGCCAGCAGCGCAGGACGGCCTTCTATTCCTAACTATGGCTACACCTTC
CASSAGRPSIPNYGYTF
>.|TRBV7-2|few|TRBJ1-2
TGTGCCAGCAGCTTAATCCCGGCAGGGGCGGGTGGCTACACCTTC
CASSLIPAGAGGYTF
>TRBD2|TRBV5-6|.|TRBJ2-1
TGTGCCAGCAGCTCGACCGGGAGGTCCTACAATGAGCAGTTCTTC
CASSSTGRSYNEQFF
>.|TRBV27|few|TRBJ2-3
TGTGCCAGCAGTTTATCGAGAGGGGGAACAGATACGCAGTATTTT
CASSLSRGGTDTQYF
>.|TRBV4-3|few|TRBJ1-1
TGCGCCAGCAGCCAAACGACGAATATGAACACTGAAGCTTTCTTT
CASSQTTNMNTEAFF
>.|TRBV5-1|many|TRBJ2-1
TGCGCCAGCAGCAGGGAACAAACCCCGTACAATGAGCAGTTCTTC
CASSREQTPYNEQFF
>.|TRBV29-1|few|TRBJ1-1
TGCAGCGTAGCTGACACTGAAGCTTTCTTT
CSVADTEAFF
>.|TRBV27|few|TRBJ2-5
TGTGCCAGCAGTTTATCGGCCCAGGGGGCTAGCGGCCCGGGAGAGACCCAGTACTTC
CASSLSAQGASGPGETQYF
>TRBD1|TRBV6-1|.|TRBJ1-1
TGTGCCAGCAGCCCACAGGGGCTGGGGACTGAAGCTTTCTTT
CASSPQGLGTEAFF
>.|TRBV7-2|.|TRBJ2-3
TGTGCCAGCAGCTTAGGGAGCGGGTTCCCCCGCACAGATACGCAGTATTTT
CASSLGSGFPRTDTQYF
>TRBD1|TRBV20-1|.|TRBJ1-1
TGCAGTGCTAGAGTTTTACAGGGGGTGCGAGGAACTGAAGCTTTCTTT
CSARVLQGVRGTEAFF
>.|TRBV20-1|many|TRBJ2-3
TGCAGTGCTAAGAGCGGCGGAGGGGGCACAGATACGCAGTATTTT
CSAKSGGGGTDTQYF
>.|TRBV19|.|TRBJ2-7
TGTGCCAGTAGTATGCGGAACCAAGCCGGGATCCGTTCCAGCAAGTTCTCCTACGAGCAGTACTTC
CASSMRNQAGIRSSKFSYEQYF
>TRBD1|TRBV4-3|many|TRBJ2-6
TGCGCCAGCAGCCAAGGTCTCACAGGGGGAAATGCTGGGGCCAACGTCCTGACTTTC
CASSQGLTGGNAGANVLTF
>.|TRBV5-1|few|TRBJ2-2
TGCGCCAGCAGCTCCAGACTGCAGGGTTCGCGACGGGAGCTGTTTTTT
CASSSRLQGSRRELFF
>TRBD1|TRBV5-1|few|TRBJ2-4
TGCGCCAGCAGCAGCGGACAGGGAAAAAACATTCAGTACTTC
CASSSGQGKNIQYF
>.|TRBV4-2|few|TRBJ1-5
TGTGCCAGCAGCCAAGAAGATGGACAGCCCCAGCATTTT
CASSQEDGQPQHF
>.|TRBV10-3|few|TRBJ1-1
TGTGCCATCAGTGACTGGGGGCCGAACACTGAAGCTTTCTTT
CAISDWGPNTEAFF
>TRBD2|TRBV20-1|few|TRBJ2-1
TGCAGTGCTAGAGACCTCGGGACTAGCGGGGATGTCACCTACAATGAGCAGTTCTTC
CSARDLGTSGDVTYNEQFF
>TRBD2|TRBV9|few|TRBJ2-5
TGTGCCAGCAGCCCGGGGGGGGCGTACCAAGAGACCCAGTACTTC
CASSPGGAYQETQYF
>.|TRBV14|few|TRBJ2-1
TGTGCCAGCAGAGTCGGCCCCTCGCTCAATGAGCAGTTCTTC
CASRVGPSLNEQFF
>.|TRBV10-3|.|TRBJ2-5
TGTGCCTCCCGGGGCAGCCTCTGGGAGACCCAGTACTTC
CASRGSLWETQYF
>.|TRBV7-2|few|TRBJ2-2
TGTGCCAGCAGCTTAAGACTCGCCGGGGAGCTGTTTTTT
CASSLRLAGELFF
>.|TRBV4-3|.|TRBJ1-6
TGCGCCAGCAGCCAGACACAGCGGAGCTCCTATAATTCACCCCTCCACTTT
CASSQTQRSSYNSPLHF
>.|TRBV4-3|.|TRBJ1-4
TGCGCCAGCAGCCAAGACCGCGGGAATGGGGGTGAAAAACTGTTTTTT
CASSQDRGNGGEKLFF
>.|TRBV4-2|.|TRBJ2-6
TGTGCCAGCAGCCAGACTGTGCAGGCGGGATCTGGGGCCAACGTCCTGACTTTC
CASSQTVQAGSGANVLTF
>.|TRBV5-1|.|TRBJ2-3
TGCGCCAGCAGCTTACCCGACGTTACAGATACGCAGTATTTT
CASSLPDVTDTQYF
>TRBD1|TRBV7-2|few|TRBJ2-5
TGTGCCAGCAGCTTAGTGGGACAGGGACAGACCCAGTACTTC
CASSLVGQGQTQYF
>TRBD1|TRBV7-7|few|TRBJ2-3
TGTGCTAGCAGCGATGGGACAGGGTTCACAGATACGCAGTATTTT
CASSDGTGFTDTQYF
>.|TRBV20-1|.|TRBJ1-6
TGCAGTGCTAGAACCAGTCGGGGGGGGCTAAGCTCCTATAATTCACCCCTCCACTTT
CSARTSRGGLSSYNSPLHF
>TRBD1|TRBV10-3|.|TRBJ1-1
TGTGCCATCAGTGACCATGACAGGGGGCGAACTGAAGCTTTCTTT
CAISDHDRGRTEAFF
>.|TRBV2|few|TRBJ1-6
TGTGCCAGTCAAGCATCAAGCTCCTATAATTCACCCCTCCACTTT
CASQASSSYNSPLHF
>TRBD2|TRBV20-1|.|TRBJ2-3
TGCAGTGCTACGAACCTGCGGCGGGGGGGTTTAGATACGCAGTATTTT
CSATNLRRGGLDTQYF
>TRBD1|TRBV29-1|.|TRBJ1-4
TGCAGCGTGGGCCCAGGGGGAGTATCGAATGAAAAACTGTTTTTT
CSVGPGGVSNEKLFF
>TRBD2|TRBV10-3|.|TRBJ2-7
TGTGCCATCCGGGGGGATGGGGGATCCTACGAGCAGTACTTC
CAIRGDGGSYEQYF
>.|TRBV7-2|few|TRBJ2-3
TGTGCCAGCAAGGGCCAGATGGGCACAGATACGCAGTATTTT
CASKGQMGTDTQYF
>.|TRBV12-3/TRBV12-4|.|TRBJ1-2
TGTGCCAGCAGTTTACCCCAAGGAGGAGGCTACACCTTC
CASSLPQGGGYTF
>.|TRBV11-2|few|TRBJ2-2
TGTGCCAGCAGCTTAGGTTACCTTGGGGACACCGGGGAGCTGTTTTTT
CASSLGYLGDTGELFF